The 25 T cell receptor beta chains below were found in one sample sequenced in a study of blood T cells in healthy people across ages. It was with a sample-barcoded 5' primer and a J-beta primer mix that a second PCR of roughly 7 to 12 cycles was run. TCRdb reanalysed the 5' RACE reads using MiXCR and keeps one entry per CDR3 protein. The sample yields 700,000 to 950,000 distinct CDR3 sequences, roughly 64% seen once. The sample taken for sequencing was blood. The source of these receptors is a man aged 30 to 39 in good health.

The chain links TRBV6-1 to TRBJ2-5, with D maybe TRBD1 (5 bases). Germline CDR1 and CDR2: MNHNS and SASEGT. With 2 bases removed from V and 3 bases from J, the gap between germline ends came to 13 bases. This CDR3 is 15 amino acids long. CDR3 protein: CASSEQGTFEETQYF. CDR3 sequence (DNA): TGTGCCAGCAGTGAACAGGGAACTTTCGAAGAGACCCAGTACTTC.

The J gene is TRBJ2-7, the V gene TRBV6-1; 7 bases are a match to TRBD1. The CDR3 totals 15 residues. The V gene's germline CDR1 is MNHNS and CDR2 SASEGT. J was trimmed by 0 bases and V by 7 bases; bases with no gene match: 9. The CDR3 DNA reads as TGTGCCAGCAAAAGGGGGCCACAGGGCTCCTACGAGCAGTACTTC. This codes for CASKRGPQGSYEQYF.

This chain joins TRBV7-2 and TRBJ2-3; no clear D gene. Trimming took off 5 bases at V and 0 bases at J, with 9 bases between the two ends. Per germline, CDR1 SGHTA and CDR2 FQGNSA. The CDR3 extends over 14 amino acids. This CDR3 is CASSRVLSTDTQYF. CDR3 sequence (DNA): TGTGCCAGCAGCCGAGTGTTAAGCACAGATACGCAGTATTTT.

The rearrangement links TRBV7-9 to TRBJ2-3; D may be TRBD1 (5 bases). The germline gives CDR1 SEHNR, CDR2 FQNEAQ (reference sequence). The V end lost 1 base, the J end lost 4 bases, and 12 bases lay between the germline ends. The CDR3 has 15 residues. The CDR3 nucleotides are TGTGCCAGCAGCTTAGTTTTAGGGGTCTCAGATACGCAGTATTTT. Its translation is CASSLVLGVSDTQYF. The whole variable domain, remainder taken from reference TRBV7-9 and TRBJ2-3, is DTGVSQNPRHKITKRGQNVTFRCDPISEHNRLYWYRQTLGQGPEFLTYFQNEAQLEKSRLLSDRFSAERPKGSFSTLEIQRTEQGDSAMYLCASSLVLGVSDTQYFGPGTRLTVL.

The rearrangement joins TRBV7-2 to TRBJ2-3; a possible D gene is TRBD2 (5 bases). The germline CDR1 and CDR2 sequences are SGHTA and FQGNSA. V was shortened by 6 bases and J by 4 bases, with 14 bases between the two germline ends. CDR3 length: 14 residues. For the CDR3, the DNA is TGTGCCAGCAGACGGGGTCTAGATTCAGATACGCAGTATTTT. It is translated as CASRRGLDSDTQYF. Full variable domain (missing parts from reference TRBV7-2 and TRBJ2-3): GAGVSQSPSNKVTEKGKDVELRCDPISGHTALYWYRQSLGQGLEFLIYFQGNSAPDKSGLPSDRFSAERTGGSVSTLTIQRTQQEDSAVYLCASRRGLDSDTQYFGPGTRLTVL.

The count of this clonotype is one. The chain has TRBV13 and TRBJ2-4; D not certain. The J call is doubtful: the DNA matches TRBJ2-7 better. The CDR3 sequence is 14 residues long. Per germline, CDR1 PRHDT and CDR2 FYEKMQ (reference sequence). The CDR3 reads CASSLGGNAYEQYF. CDR3 in DNA: TGTGCCAGCAGCTTAGGCGGAAACGCCTACGAGCAGTACTTC.

This clonotype has ten or more counts. V gene TRBV20-1 combines with J gene TRBJ2-5, with 7 bases fitting TRBD1. V shed 5 bases, J shed 3 bases, and the junction held 6 bases outside the gene matches. The CDR3 length is 13 residues. The germline V gene has CDR1 DFQATT and CDR2 SNEGSKA (reference sequence). The CDR3 is CSAYDRVKETQYF. In DNA, the CDR3 is TGCAGTGCTTACGACAGGGTAAAAGAGACCCAGTACTTC.

The V and J genes are TRBV6-5 and TRBJ2-2, with D possibly matching TRBD2 (6 bases). The germline V and J ends were trimmed by 3 bases and 1 base, with 15 bases remaining between them. In germline, CDR1 is MNHEY, CDR2 SVGAGI. The CDR3 spans 17 residues. In DNA, the CDR3 is TGTGCCAGCAGTTATGCTTCTCCTAGCGAGAACACCGGGGAGCTGTTTTTT. This translates into CASSYASPSENTGELFF.

The chain carries TRBV29-1 and TRBJ2-5, with D possibly TRBD2 on 6 matching bases. Germline CDR1 is SQVTM and CDR2 is ANQGSEA. The germline V and J ends were trimmed by 8 bases and 5 bases, with 12 bases remaining between them. CDR3 length: 11 amino acids. The CDR3 spells CSPARGETQYF. The DNA for the CDR3 is TGCAGCCCCGCCCGGGGGGAGACCCAGTACTTC. The variable domain in full, with the rest retrieved from reference TRBV29-1 and TRBJ2-5, is SAVISQKPSRDICQRGTSLTIQCQVDSQVTMMFWYRQQPGQSLTLIATANQGSEATYESGFVIDKFPISRPNLTFSTLTVSNMSPEDSSIYLCSPARGETQYFGPGTRLLVL.

This clonotype was detected once. This chain uses TRBV7-6 with TRBJ2-5; TRBD1 matches 8 bases. There are 15 residues in the CDR3. V gave up 5 bases and J gave up 1 base; unmatched junction bases: 6. Germline lookup yields CDR1 SGHVS and CDR2 FNYEAQ. For the CDR3, the DNA is TGTGCCAGCAGCCCGAACAGGGGGTTCCAAGAGACCCAGTACTTC. Translation: CASSPNRGFQETQYF.

The gene calls are TRBV9 and TRBJ2-1, with D possibly matching TRBD1 (6 bases). Between the trimmed V and J ends, which lost 0 bases and 9 bases, there was a span of 19 bases. Germline V gives CDR1 SGDLS, CDR2 YYNGEE. The CDR3 covers 16 residues. Written as DNA, the CDR3 is TGTGCCAGCAGCGTAGCCGTGAGAACAGGGCGAGGTGAGCAGTTCTTC. It encodes CASSVAVRTGRGEQFF.

V is TRBV29-1 and J is TRBJ2-1; possible D gene TRBD2, 6 bases. Germline V gene data show CDR1 as SQVTM and CDR2 as ANQGSEA. V was pared by 2 bases and J by 8 bases, with 19 bases between. The CDR3 length is 15 residues. The CDR3 nucleotides read TGCAGCGTTGAATCCTACGGTCTTGGGGGGTATGAGCAGTTCTTC. It codes for CSVESYGLGGYEQFF.

The chain is built from TRBV5-1 and TRBJ1-1; D unclear. Trimming removed 1 base at V and 5 bases at J, with 15 bases between. The germline V gene has CDR1 SGHRS and CDR2 YFSETQ. CDR3 length equals 15 residues. The CDR3 DNA reads as TGCGCCAGCAGCTTGCTTGGAGGGATCTCAACTGAAGCTTTCTTT. Translated: CASSLLGGISTEAFF.

The rearrangement links TRBV7-2 to TRBJ1-1; D is undetermined. The germline V and J ends were trimmed by 2 bases and 5 bases, with 15 bases remaining between them. Germline CDR1 reads SGHTA; CDR2 reads FQGNSA. The CDR3 is 15 amino acids. The CDR3 sequence: CASSLQSNVLTEAFF. The CDR3 DNA is TGTGCCAGCAGCTTACAGTCGAACGTACTGACTGAAGCTTTCTTT.

The rearrangement links TRBV28 to TRBJ2-4, with D maybe TRBD1 (5 bases). The germline gives CDR1 MDHEN, CDR2 SYDVKM. This CDR3 is built from 15 residues. V lost 3 bases to trimming and J lost 0 bases, with 9 bases between them. CDR3: CASSFGHIAKNIQYF. The CDR3 DNA reads TGTGCCAGCAGTTTTGGACACATAGCCAAAAACATTCAGTACTTC. Full variable domain (rest looked up from reference TRBV28 and TRBJ2-4): DVKVTQSSRYLVKRTGEKVFLECVQDMDHENMFWYRQDPGLGLRLIYFSYDVKMKEKGDIPEGYSVSREKKERFSLILESASTNQTSMYLCASSFGHIAKNIQYFGAGTRLSVL.

The chain links TRBV6-2 or TRBV6-3 to TRBJ2-1; D is possibly TRBD2 (5 bases). This CDR3 contains 13 residues. The V gene's germline CDR1 is MNHEY and CDR2 SVGEGT. The V end was cut by 6 bases, the J end by 9 bases, with 15 bases between. The CDR3 here is CASRPPASSEQFF. CDR3 in DNA: TGTGCCAGCAGACCCCCGGCTAGCAGTGAGCAGTTCTTC.

The J gene is TRBJ2-7, the V gene TRBV7-3, with 8 bases that match TRBD1. Unmatched junction bases numbered 8, after V lost 4 bases and J lost 6 bases. Germline V CDR1 and CDR2: SGHTA, FQGTGA. The CDR3 runs to 14 residues. In nucleotides, the CDR3 is TGTGCCAGCAGCTCCGGGACAGGAGAGGCCGAGCAGTACTTC. It specifies CASSSGTGEAEQYF. The whole variable domain, remainder taken from reference TRBV7-3 and TRBJ2-7, is GAGVSQTPSNKVTEKGKYVELRCDPISGHTALYWYRQSLGQGPEFLIYFQGTGAADDSGLPNDRFFAVRPEGSVSTLKIQRTERGDSAVYLCASSSGTGEAEQYFGPGTRLTVT.

The gene calls are TRBV21-1 and TRBJ1-2; the D segment call TRBD1 is taken from the table without a DNA check. TRBV21-1 is recorded as a pseudogene. The CDR3 is 14 amino acids. The CDR3 bases are TGTGCCAGCAGCGCCCGGACAGTCTATGCTGGCTACACCTTC. The encoded protein is CASSARTVYAGYTF.

This chain connects TRBV20-1 to TRBJ2-1, with D hard to call. Looked up from germline, CDR1 is DFQATT and CDR2 is SNEGSKA (reference sequence). This CDR3 is 15 amino acids long. V was cut by 0 bases and J by 1 base, with 10 bases left in between. The CDR3 nucleotides read TGCAGTGCTAGAGATCTAAGGGAATCCTACAATGAGCAGTTCTTC. Encoded protein: CSARDLRESYNEQFF.

The rearrangement uses TRBV10-3 and TRBJ1-2, with D possibly matching TRBD1 (5 bases). V lost 3 bases and J lost 4, with 18 bases in between. Germline V gives CDR1 ENHRY, CDR2 SYGVKD. The CDR3 length is 16 residues. The CDR3 protein is CAISEIGIRDGYGYTF. The CDR3 nucleotides are TGTGCCATCAGTGAAATAGGAATCAGGGACGGCTATGGCTACACCTTC.

The chain joins TRBV29-1 to TRBJ2-7; D may be TRBD1 (5 bases). This CDR3 is built from 16 residues. Germline V gives CDR1 SQVTM, CDR2 ANQGSEA. Between the trimmed V and J ends, which lost 3 bases and 2 bases, there was a span of 20 bases. In DNA, the CDR3 is TGCAGCGTTGAGAGTCACTACAGTGACAGTCCCTACGAGCAGTACTTC. The encoded protein is CSVESHYSDSPYEQYF.

A single count supports this clonotype. The genes are TRBV5-1 and TRBJ2-5, with a weak D call TRBD1 (6 bases). Germline V gives CDR1 SGHRS, CDR2 YFSETQ. Trimming left V 4 bases short and J 9 bases short, with 10 bases between. CDR3 length: 11 residues. DNA of the CDR3: TGCGCCAGCAGCACCGAGGGGGCCCAGTACTTC. It specifies CASSTEGAQYF.

V and J are TRBV7-2 and TRBJ2-7; 9 nucleotides align to TRBD2. From germline, CDR1 is SGHTA and CDR2 FQGNSA. This CDR3 is 18 amino acids long. The trim removed 1 base at V and 7 bases at J, leaving 17 bases unmatched. The CDR3 nucleotides read TGTGCCAGCAGCTTAGGGTTTATCAGTAGCGGGAGTGTAAATGAGCAGTACTTC. Its translation is CASSLGFISSGSVNEQYF.

The CDR3 sequence: CASLAGGIGSDTQYF. For the CDR3, the DNA is TGTGCCTCCCTAGCGGGAGGGATAGGGTCAGATACGCAGTATTTT. The rearrangement links TRBV28 to TRBJ2-3, with 12 bases matching TRBD2. The CDR3 runs 15 residues. J lost 4 bases, V lost 11 bases, and 10 bases had no gene match. Germline V CDR1 and CDR2: MDHEN, SYDVKM.

V is TRBV5-1 and J is TRBJ1-1, with 10 bases lining up with TRBD1. J gave up 3 bases and V 0 bases, and 5 bases lay outside the gene matches. Per the germline V gene, CDR1 is SGHRS and CDR2 is YFSETQ. The CDR3 contains 16 residues. The CDR3 sequence: CASSLDPGTGDTEAFF. In nucleotides, the CDR3 is TGCGCCAGCAGCTTGGATCCCGGGACAGGGGACACTGAAGCTTTCTTT.